Here is one T cell receptor beta chain with its context. No antigen is known for it. The germline V and J ends were trimmed by 6 bases and 6 bases, with 20 bases remaining between them. This CDR3 spans 15 amino acids. Per germline, CDR1 SGHDN and CDR2 FVKESK. This entry comes from a study of cytomegalovirus exposure and HLA in healthy donors. Both 60 Vbeta primers and 13 Jbeta primers went into the PCR. Sequenced by immunoSEQ multiplex PCR; TCRdb stores in-frame clones only, minus some. This table holds 70,000 to 80,000 clones. Whole-study results and caveats: Rare sequences made up most TCRs, while some public TCRs were found in many donors. Per published accounts, TCR beta sequences correctly predicted the HLA-A and HLA-B alleles of most subjects.

This chain uses TRBV14 with TRBJ1-2; D is ambiguous. The specimen was PBMCs. The receptor was derived from a man aged 35 to 55 in good health and CMV-seronegative. CDR3 coding DNA: TGTGCCAGCAGTCGGATGGCAGCCGGCCGGGATGGCTACACCTTC. Translated, it gives CASSRMAAGRDGYTF.